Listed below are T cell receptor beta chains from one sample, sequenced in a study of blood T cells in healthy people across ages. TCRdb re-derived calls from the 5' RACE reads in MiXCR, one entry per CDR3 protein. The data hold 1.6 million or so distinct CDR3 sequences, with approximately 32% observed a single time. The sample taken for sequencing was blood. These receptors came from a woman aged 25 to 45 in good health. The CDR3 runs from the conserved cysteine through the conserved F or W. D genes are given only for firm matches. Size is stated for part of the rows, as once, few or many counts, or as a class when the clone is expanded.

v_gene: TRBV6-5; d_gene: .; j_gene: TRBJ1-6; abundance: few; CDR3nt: TGTGCCAGCAGTTACTCAGTCGGGGGTTTGTCACCCCTCCACTTT; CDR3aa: CASSYSVGGLSPLHF
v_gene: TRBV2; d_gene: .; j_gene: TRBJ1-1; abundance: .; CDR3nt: TGTGCCAGCAGTGGGACGGGCGTTGAAGCTTTCTTT; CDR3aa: CASSGTGVEAFF
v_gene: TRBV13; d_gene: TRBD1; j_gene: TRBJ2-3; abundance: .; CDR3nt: TGTGCCAGCAGCTTATTTTCAGTGACAGGGGGTAGAGATACGCAGTATTTT; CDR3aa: CASSLFSVTGGRDTQYF
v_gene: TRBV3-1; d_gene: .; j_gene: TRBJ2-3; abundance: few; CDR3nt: TGTGCCAGCAGCCTCACAGGGATGGGGAACACAGATACGCAGTATTTT; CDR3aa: CASSLTGMGNTDTQYF
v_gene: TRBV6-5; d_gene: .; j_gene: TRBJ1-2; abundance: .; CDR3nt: TGTGCCAGCAGTTACTCCACACTCGGGGGCTATGGCTACACCTTC; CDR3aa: CASSYSTLGGYGYTF
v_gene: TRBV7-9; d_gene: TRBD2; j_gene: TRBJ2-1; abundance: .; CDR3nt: TGTGCCAGCAGCTTAGCTAGCGGGGGTCTATACAATGAGCAGTTCTTC; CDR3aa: CASSLASGGLYNEQFF
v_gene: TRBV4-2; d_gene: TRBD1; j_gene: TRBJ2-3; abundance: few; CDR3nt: TGTGCCAGCAGCCAAGAGACAGGGAGACGGGTAGATACGCAGTATTTT; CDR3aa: CASSQETGRRVDTQYF
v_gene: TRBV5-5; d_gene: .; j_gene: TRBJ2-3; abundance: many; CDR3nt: TGTGCCAGCAGGGCAGAGGGAAGAGGCACAGATACGCAGTATTTT; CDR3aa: CASRAEGRGTDTQYF
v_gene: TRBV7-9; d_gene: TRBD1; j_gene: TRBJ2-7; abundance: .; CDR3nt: TGTGCCAGCAGCTCCTCACCGGGACAGTCCTACGAGCAGTACTTC; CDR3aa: CASSSSPGQSYEQYF
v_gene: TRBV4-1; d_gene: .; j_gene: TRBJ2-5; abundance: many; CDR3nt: TGCGCCAGCAGCCAAGATGATTCGGAGACCCAGTACTTC; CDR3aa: CASSQDDSETQYF
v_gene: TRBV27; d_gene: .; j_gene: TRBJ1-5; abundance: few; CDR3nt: TGTGCCAGCAGTTCAGGATTCCATAGCAATCAGCCCCAGCATTTT; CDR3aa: CASSSGFHSNQPQHF
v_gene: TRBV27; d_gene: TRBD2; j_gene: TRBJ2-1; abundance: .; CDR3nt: TGTGCCAGCAGCTCGACGCGCCCAGGGTGGGAGGGTTACAATGAGCAGTTCTTC; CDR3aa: CASSSTRPGWEGYNEQFF
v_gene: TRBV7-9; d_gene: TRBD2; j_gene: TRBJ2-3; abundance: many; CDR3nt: TGTGCCAGCAGCCCCCAGACTAGCGGTGTCTTACGCCCAGATACGCAGTATTTT; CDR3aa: CASSPQTSGVLRPDTQYF
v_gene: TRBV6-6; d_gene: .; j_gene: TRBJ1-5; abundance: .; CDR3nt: TGTGCCAGCAGACCCCAGGACCAGCCCCAGCATTTT; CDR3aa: CASRPQDQPQHF
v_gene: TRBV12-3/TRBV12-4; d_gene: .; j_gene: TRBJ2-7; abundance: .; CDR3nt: TGTGCCAGCAGCTTAGGTGGGAAGGTCTACGAGCAGTACTTC; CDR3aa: CASSLGGKVYEQYF
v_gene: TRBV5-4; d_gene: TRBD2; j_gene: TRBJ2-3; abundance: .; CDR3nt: TGTGCCAGCAGTATGACTAGCGGCTTCACAGATACGCAGTATTTT; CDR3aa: CASSMTSGFTDTQYF
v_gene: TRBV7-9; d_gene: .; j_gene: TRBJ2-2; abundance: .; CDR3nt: TGTGCCAGCAGCTTAGAGGGCATCCTCACCGGGGAGCTGTTTTTT; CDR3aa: CASSLEGILTGELFF
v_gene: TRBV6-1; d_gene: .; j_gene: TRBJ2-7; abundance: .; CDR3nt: TGTGCCAGCAGCAGGGACACCTTTACCTACGAGCAGTACTTC; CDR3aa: CASSRDTFTYEQYF
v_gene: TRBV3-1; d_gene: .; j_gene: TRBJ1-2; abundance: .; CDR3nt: TGTGCCAGCAGCTTGGGGGCAGTCTATGGCTACACCTTC; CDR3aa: CASSLGAVYGYTF
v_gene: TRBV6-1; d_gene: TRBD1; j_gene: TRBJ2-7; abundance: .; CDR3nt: TGTGCCAGCAGTAGAGGCGTCCAGGGGGCATCCTACGAGCAGTACTTC; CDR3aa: CASSRGVQGASYEQYF
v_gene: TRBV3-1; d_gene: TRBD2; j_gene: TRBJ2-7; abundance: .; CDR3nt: TGTGCCAGCAGCCACAGCGGGGGCCCAAACGAGCAGTACTTC; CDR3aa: CASSHSGGPNEQYF
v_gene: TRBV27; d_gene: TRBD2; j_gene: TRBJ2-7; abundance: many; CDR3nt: TGTGCCAGCAGTTTTGCGGGGGCCTACGAGCAGTACTTC; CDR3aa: CASSFAGAYEQYF
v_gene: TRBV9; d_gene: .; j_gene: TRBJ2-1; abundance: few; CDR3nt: TGTGCCAGCAGCGTAGAGGGGGGTACGGGCTCCTACAATGAGCAGTTCTTC; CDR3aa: CASSVEGGTGSYNEQFF
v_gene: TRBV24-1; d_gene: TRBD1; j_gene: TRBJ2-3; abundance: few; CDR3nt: TGTGCCACCAGCCTGACAGGGGAGGCAGATACGCAGTATTTT; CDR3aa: CATSLTGEADTQYF
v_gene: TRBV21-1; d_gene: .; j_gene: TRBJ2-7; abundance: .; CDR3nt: TGTGCCAGCAGCCCCCCGGACCACCCTCCAACTAGGTTTAAATACGAGCAGTACTTC; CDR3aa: CASSPPDHPPTRFKYEQYF
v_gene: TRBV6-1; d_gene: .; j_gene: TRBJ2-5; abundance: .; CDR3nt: TGTGCCAGCAACAGGGAGAGGGCAGAGACCCAGTACTTC; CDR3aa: CASNRERAETQYF
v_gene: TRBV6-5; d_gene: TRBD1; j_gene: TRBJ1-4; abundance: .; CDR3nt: TGTGCCAGCAGTTCAACAGGGGGATCGACCAGGGAACTGTTTTTT; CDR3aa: CASSSTGGSTRELFF
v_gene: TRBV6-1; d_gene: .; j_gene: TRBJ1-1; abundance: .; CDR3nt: TGTGCCAGCAGTGAAGCTGGTGAACCAAACACTGAAGCTTTCTTT; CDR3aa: CASSEAGEPNTEAFF
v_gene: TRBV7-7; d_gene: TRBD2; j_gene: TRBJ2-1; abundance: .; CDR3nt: TGTGCCAGCAGCAAAAACCGGGCTAGCGGGGGGATCAACCATGAGCAGTTCTTC; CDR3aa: CASSKNRASGGINHEQFF
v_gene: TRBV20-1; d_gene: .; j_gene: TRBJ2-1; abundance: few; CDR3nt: TGCAGTGCTAGAGGCGGGATTAAAACTTCCGTATACAATGAGCAGTTCTTC; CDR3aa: CSARGGIKTSVYNEQFF
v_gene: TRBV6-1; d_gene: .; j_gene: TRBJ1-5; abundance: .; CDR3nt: TGTGCCAGCAGTGAATGGCTTTATCAGCCCCAGCATTTT; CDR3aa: CASSEWLYQPQHF
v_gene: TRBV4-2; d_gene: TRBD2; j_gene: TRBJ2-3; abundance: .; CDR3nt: TGTGCCAGCAACCAAGGACTAGCGGGAGATACGCAGTATTTT; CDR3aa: CASNQGLAGDTQYF